This T cell receptor (beta chain) was sequenced for a study of blood T cells in healthy people across ages. Study background: Per two T cells, about one barcoded beta molecule was captured through template switching.

Per germline, CDR1 SGHAT and CDR2 FQDESV (reference sequence). This CDR3 spans 17 amino acids. The germline V and J ends were trimmed by 5 bases and 1 base, with 18 bases remaining between them. Using a J-beta primer mix together with a sample-barcoded 5' primer, a second PCR was run for about 7 to 12 cycles. Each cDNA molecule received a tag from a template-switch adaptor that had 12 random nucleotides. TCRdb itself ran the 5' RACE reads through MiXCR, one entry per CDR3 protein. The sample consists of 1.8 million or so distinct CDR3 sequences, about two fifths of them appearing once. Sequences were obtained from blood. This clonotype was obtained from a human donor in good health. V usage is TRBV11-1 and J usage is TRBJ2-1; TRBD2 might be the D (6 bases). In DNA form, the CDR3 reads TGTGCCAGCAGCAAACGGGGGTGGGCGGTATCCTACAATGAGCAGTTCTTC. Translated, it gives CASSKRGWAVSYNEQFF.